The 8 T cell receptor beta chains below all came from one sample that was sequenced in a study of blood T cells in healthy people across ages (dated by TCRdb to 2014 to 2015). Library generation was performed with 5' RACE. The listed sequencing device is Illumina HiSeq 2500. A second PCR of roughly 6 to 11 cycles was performed with a sample-barcoded 5' primer and a J-beta primer mix. TCRdb reworked the public reads: Q25 trimming with fastp, MiXCR clone assembly, productive beta chains retained. One record per CDR3 amino acid sequence lists the most common genes and DNA. The sample records about 1.4 million distinct CDR3 sequences, 55% to 75% of which are singletons. About 6.3% of the sample rests with the top ten. Sequences were obtained from blood. Every receptor here comes from a man younger than 35 in good health.

This clonotype was seen more than once but under ten times. V gene TRBV12-3 or TRBV12-4 combines with J gene TRBJ2-3; D gene ambiguous. V lost 4 bases to trimming and J lost 0 bases, with 20 bases between them. The CDR3 sequence is 18 residues long. The chain's CDR3 is CASSSPRALPESTDTQYF. The DNA for the CDR3 is TGTGCCAGCAGTTCCCCAAGGGCACTTCCGGAGAGCACAGATACGCAGTATTTT.

This clonotype has a handful of counts. The rearrangement links TRBV29-1 to TRBJ2-1; possible D gene TRBD2, 6 bases. The CDR3 covers 14 residues. Trimming shortened V by 4 bases and J by 1 base, and 11 bases separated the two germline ends. CDR1 is SQVTM and CDR2 is ANQGSEA in the germline V gene. The DNA of the CDR3 is TGCAGCGTTGGACGGGGGTTATCCTACAATGAGCAGTTCTTC. Translating gives CSVGRGLSYNEQFF.

This clonotype occurred a few times. This chain joins TRBV12-3 or TRBV12-4 and TRBJ2-2; TRBD2 is a possible D gene (5 bases). CDR3 length: 12 residues. V was trimmed by 7 bases and J by 3 bases, leaving 6 bases between them. CDR3 amino acids: CASTRDTGELFF. The DNA for the CDR3 is TGTGCCAGCACGCGGGACACCGGGGAGCTGTTTTTT.

This clonotype showed up just a few times. The chain uses TRBV24-1 and TRBJ2-3; a weak D match, TRBD1 (5 bases). Germline CDR1 is KGHDR and CDR2 is SFDVKD. With 3 bases removed from V and 0 bases from J, the gap between germline ends came to 12 bases. CDR3 length equals 16 residues. The CDR3: CATSDRGHPSTDTQYF. CDR3 in DNA: TGTGCCACCAGTGATCGAGGACATCCGAGCACAGATACGCAGTATTTT.

About this clonotype itself: At one end, the junction sequence differs from germline, possibly due to a read error. This chain uses TRBV18 with TRBJ2-3; D remains ambiguous. CDR1 KGHSH and CDR2 LQKENI come from the germline V gene. This CDR3 region has 13 residues. CDR3 DNA: TGTGCCGGCTCGTCGGACCTGGGGGATACGCAGTATTTT. Encoded protein: CAGSSDLGDTQYF.

The DNA of the CDR3 is TGCGCCAGCAGATCCGGGACAGGGGCCTACCAAACCCACGAGCAGTACTTC. Encoded protein: CASRSGTGAYQTHEQYF. The chain links TRBV5-1 to TRBJ2-7; 10 bases fit TRBD1. CDR3 size: 17 residues. Trimming at V came to 5 bases and at J to 5 bases, leaving 16 bases not matched to a gene. Germline CDR1 is SGHRS and CDR2 is YFSETQ.

This clonotype was detected only once. The rearrangement uses TRBV29-1 and TRBJ1-2; possibly TRBD1 for D (5 bases). V dropped 7 bases and J dropped 5 bases, with 17 bases sitting between them. Germline V gene data show CDR1 as SQVTM and CDR2 as ANQGSEA. The CDR3 is 13 residues long. This chain's CDR3 is CSAKEVGTYGYTF. The CDR3 coding sequence is TGCAGCGCAAAGGAGGTGGGGACGTATGGCTACACCTTC.

This clonotype was counted only a few times. The chain employs TRBV4-1 and TRBJ2-1; D might be TRBD2 (7 bases). The CDR3 spans 16 residues. Germline CDR1 reads MGHRA; CDR2 reads YSYEKL. The V and J ends lost 2 bases and 4 bases respectively, with 15 bases between them. For the CDR3, the DNA is TGCGCCAGCAGCCAAATTGGTCGGGGGGCTTACAATGAGCAGTTCTTC. It codes for CASSQIGRGAYNEQFF.